These 4 T cell receptor beta chains were sequenced from one sample in a study of cytomegalovirus exposure and HLA in healthy donors (dated by TCRdb to between 2016 and 2019). The library was obtained by the immunoSEQ multiplex PCR assay. A mixture of 60 forward primers for TCR Vbeta segments and 13 reverse primers for TCR Jbeta segments was used in the multiplex PCR. TCRdb took over this immuneACCESS table, retaining in-frame rearrangements with V and J assigned. Such tables are incomplete; in checked studies, under half of the missing clones stem from an unresolved V gene, and the remainder is unexplained. This sample has over 100,000 clones in its table, and about two thirds of those were observed once. Over 4% of the sample goes to the ten largest clones. The sequenced sample consisted of PBMCs. The receptors come from a man between 50 and 59 years old in good health and CMV-seropositive.

Only a few counts were recorded for this clone. The chain links TRBV7-2 to TRBJ1-2; 8 bases align to TRBD1. The CDR3 sequence is 12 residues long. V lost 4 bases, J lost 8 bases, and 3 bases stayed unmatched. Per germline, CDR1 SGHTA and CDR2 FQGNSA. CDR3 nucleotide sequence: TGTGCCAGCAGCTCGTACAGGGGGGGCTACACCTTC. It specifies CASSSYRGGYTF.

Details on this clone: Mismatch with germline at one junction end may stem from a read error. The CDR3 here is CSSSFGTMNTEAFF. CDR3 DNA: TGTTCCAGCAGCTTTGGGACAATGAACACTGAAGCTTTCTTT. The V gene is TRBV7-9, the J gene TRBJ1-1; TRBD1 might be the D (6 bases). Germline V CDR1 and CDR2: SEHNR, FQNEAQ (reference sequence). This CDR3 comprises 14 residues.

The chain recombines TRBV5-6 with TRBJ2-1, with D perhaps TRBD2 (5 bases). V dropped 4 bases and J dropped 6 bases, with 14 bases sitting between them. This CDR3 spans 14 amino acids. Germline V gives CDR1 SGHDT, CDR2 YYEEEE. CDR3 DNA: TGTGCCAGCAGCCGGACCGGGGTGAGCAATGAGCAGTTCTTC. Its translation: CASSRTGVSNEQFF.

Details on this clone: An end of the junction differs from the germline gene, which may be a read error. This chain uses TRBV7-9 with TRBJ2-1, with 11 bases aligning to TRBD2. The length of the CDR3 is 16 residues. Germline loops: CDR1 SEHNR, CDR2 FQNEAQ (reference sequence). The CDR3 nucleotides are TGTTCCAGCAGCCCCGTCACTAGCGGGAGAACCCATGAGCAGTTCTTC. This encodes CSSSPVTSGRTHEQFF.